Each of the 15 T cell receptor beta chains below was sequenced from the same sample in a study of cytomegalovirus exposure and HLA in healthy donors. 13 Jbeta primers and 60 Vbeta primers were used for the PCR. Sequencing used immunoSEQ multiplex PCR; TCRdb keeps in-frame clones, though not all of them. The table shows around 20,000 clones, with 84% occurring only once. Sample: PBMCs. The receptors here all came from a human donor in good health.

The chain couples TRBV4-1 to TRBJ2-6; 11 bases agree with TRBD1. Germline trimming cut 1 base from V and 3 bases from J; bases unmatched to any gene: 8. The CDR3 has 19 residues. The germline gives CDR1 MGHRA, CDR2 YSYEKL. CDR3: CASSQAGTGGSYGANVLTF. In nucleotides, the CDR3 is TGCGCCAGCAGCCAAGCCGGGACAGGGGGGAGTTATGGGGCCAACGTCCTGACTTTC.

In nucleotides, the CDR3 is TGTGCCAGCTCACCATCCCGGGGTGAGCAGTTCTTC. Translated, it gives CASSPSRGEQFF. The J gene is TRBJ2-1, the V gene TRBV18; possible D gene TRBD2, 5 bases. This CDR3 contains 12 residues. Trimming stripped 2 bases from V and 9 bases from J, with 8 bases between. CDR1 and CDR2 from the germline V gene are KGHSH and LQKENI.

The chain employs TRBV4-2 and TRBJ2-3, with 9 bases identical to TRBD2. The CDR3 contains 16 residues. Germline V gives CDR1 LGHNA, CDR2 YNFKEQ. With 3 bases clipped from V and 2 bases from J, the junction kept 6 bases outside the gene matches. Here the CDR3 reads CASSHLAGDHTDTQYF. Here the CDR3 DNA reads TGTGCCAGCAGCCACTTAGCGGGGGACCACACAGATACGCAGTATTTT.

The genes are TRBV7-6 and TRBJ1-4; 8 bases match TRBD1. The trim removed 5 bases at V and 10 bases at J, leaving 12 bases unmatched. CDR1 and CDR2 (germline): SGHVS, FNYEAQ. CDR3 length: 15 residues. CDR3 region: CASSPIQGAGGKLFF. Written as DNA, the CDR3 is TGTGCCAGCAGCCCCATTCAGGGGGCAGGCGGAAAACTGTTTTTT.

The gene calls are TRBV7-2 and TRBJ1-6; tentative D call: TRBD1 (6 bases). The length of the CDR3 is 15 residues. The V gene lost 2 bases and the J gene lost 7 bases, with 12 bases spanning the gap. Germline V lookup: CDR1 SGHTA, CDR2 FQGNSA. The CDR3 DNA follows: TGTGCCAGCAGCTTACAGGGGACGGCGAATTCACCCCTCCACTTT. Translation: CASSLQGTANSPLHF.

This clone has a handful of counts. This chain links TRBV18 with TRBJ2-1, with D unclear. Trimming left V 6 bases short and J 5 bases short, with 8 bases between. Per germline, CDR1 KGHSH and CDR2 LQKENI. CDR3 size: 12 residues. The CDR3, as DNA: TGTGCCAGCTCCCCCAGTGACAATGAGCAGTTCTTC. Residues: CASSPSDNEQFF.

This chain uses TRBV11-3 with TRBJ1-1, with 9 bases fitting TRBD1. The CDR3 is 19 amino acids. V lost 2 bases to trimming and J lost 3 bases; unmatched junction nucleotides: 16. Germline V CDR1 and CDR2: SGHNT, YENEEA. The CDR3 region is CASSLLGTGSVFAHTEAFF. The CDR3 nucleotides read TGTGCCAGCAGCTTATTGGGGACAGGGTCCGTTTTTGCACACACTGAAGCTTTCTTT.

The chain recombines TRBV27 with TRBJ2-7; D perhaps matches TRBD2 (7 bases). Germline CDR1 reads MNHEY; CDR2 reads SMNVEV (reference sequence). V shed 2 bases and J shed 5 bases, with 13 bases lying between them. CDR3 length: 14 amino acids. CDR3 DNA sequence: TGTGCCAGCAGTTTAAGGGGGAGGGCCAACGAGCAGTACTTC. It is translated as CASSLRGRANEQYF.

V and J are TRBV6-1 and TRBJ1-2; the D gene is possibly TRBD1 (5 bases). The CDR3 extends over 13 amino acids. V was cut by 4 bases and J by 4 bases, with 10 bases left in between. Germline CDR1 is MNHNS and CDR2 is SASEGT. Here the CDR3 DNA reads TGTGCCAGCAGTGGGCGGACACTCTATGGCTACACCTTC. It translates to CASSGRTLYGYTF.

The J gene is TRBJ2-6, the V gene TRBV5-1; D remains ambiguous. Germline assignment: CDR1 SGHRS and CDR2 YFSETQ. V was shortened by 6 bases and J by 0 bases, with 4 bases between the two germline ends. This CDR3 contains 13 residues. CDR3 sequence reads: CASTLSGANVLTF. CDR3 DNA: TGCGCCAGCACCCTCTCTGGGGCCAACGTCCTGACTTTC.

Regarding this clone: One end of the junction varies from germline; a read error may be responsible. The chain recombines TRBV6-5 with TRBJ1-3; D is undetermined. From germline, CDR1 is MNHEY and CDR2 SVGAGI. CDR3 size: 13 residues. The CDR3 spells CACRTPSGNTIYF. The CDR3 coding sequence is TGTGCCTGCAGAACACCCTCTGGAAACACCATATATTTT.

The chain couples TRBV4-1 to TRBJ1-4; D is perhaps TRBD1 (5 bases). Per germline, CDR1 MGHRA and CDR2 YSYEKL. The CDR3 covers 14 residues. V was trimmed by 5 bases and J by 8 bases, leaving 15 bases between them. This CDR3 reads CASSSRAGKEKLFF. CDR3 coding DNA: TGCGCCAGCAGCAGTAGGGCAGGGAAAGAAAAACTGTTTTTT.

The chain joins TRBV7-2 to TRBJ2-1, with 7 bases that match TRBD1. Germline V lookup: CDR1 SGHTA, CDR2 FQGNSA. The ends lost 5 bases at V and 2 bases at J; junction bases unmatched: 6. The CDR3 runs to 15 residues. CDR3 sequence reads: CASSRRTGTYNEQFF. DNA of the CDR3: TGTGCCAGCAGCAGACGGACAGGTACCTACAATGAGCAGTTCTTC.

The V and J genes are TRBV7-9 and TRBJ1-1; D is uncertain. Germline V gives CDR1 SEHNR, CDR2 FQNEAQ (reference sequence). The CDR3 sequence is 13 residues long. V was clipped by 3 bases and J by 6 bases, with 11 bases between them. The CDR3 nucleotides are TGTGCCAGCAGCTTCGCCGGGAAGGCTGAAGCTTTCTTT. It yields the protein CASSFAGKAEAFF.

The V and J genes are TRBV19 and TRBJ1-1; a weak D match, TRBD1 (6 bases). The CDR3 runs 12 residues. The ends were cut back, 6 bases at V and 4 bases at J, with 9 bases in the middle. CDR1 is LNHDA, CDR2 SQIVND, per germline (reference sequence). The CDR3 loop reads CASRTGSTEAFF. As DNA, the CDR3 is TGTGCCAGTAGAACAGGGAGCACTGAAGCTTTCTTT.